This T cell receptor (beta chain) originates from a study of blood T cells in healthy people across ages. A second roughly 6 to 12 cycle PCR used barcoded and J-beta primers. TCRdb itself ran the 5' RACE reads through MiXCR, one entry per CDR3 protein. The sample contains approximately 940,000 distinct CDR3 sequences, under 50% of which appear only once. This CDR3 comprises 17 residues. In germline, CDR1 is SGDLS, CDR2 YYNGEE. The source is a young man in good health. The specimen sequenced was blood. This chain joins TRBV9 and TRBJ2-7, with D tentatively TRBD1 (6 bases). The DNA matches TRBJ2-5 better at its end, which makes the J call doubtful. CDR3 DNA sequence: TGTGCCAGCAGCGTTAGGGGTCTACAGGGATACCAGGGGACCCAGTACTTC. This sequence encodes CASSVRGLQGYQGTQYF.